These T cell receptor beta chains were read from a single sample in a study of blood T cells in healthy people across ages. TCRdb recomputed calls from the 5' RACE reads with MiXCR, one row per CDR3 protein. The sample yields roughly 800,000 distinct CDR3 sequences, roughly 50% seen once. Input material: blood. The receptors were gathered from a young man in good health. Each CDR3 is given with its conserved first and last residue. The order of the fields is J gene, clone size, CDR3 length, V gene, D gene, CDR3 DNA, CDR3 protein. A D gene is named only where the DNA matches it firmly. Some rows mark clone size as missing; the rest say once, few, many or name a class of expanded clone.

J gene: TRBJ2-7; clone size: NA; CDR3 length: 13; V gene: TRBV5-6; D gene: NA; CDR3 DNA: TGTGCCAGCGAAACAGGGAACCACAATGAGCAGTACTTC; CDR3 protein: CASETGNHNEQYF
J gene: TRBJ2-7; clone size: NA; CDR3 length: 14; V gene: TRBV20-1; D gene: NA; CDR3 DNA: TGCAGTGCTAGAGATAGCGGTGCCACCTACGAGCAGTACTTC; CDR3 protein: CSARDSGATYEQYF
J gene: TRBJ2-1; clone size: few; CDR3 length: 13; V gene: TRBV25-1; D gene: NA; CDR3 DNA: TGTGCCAGCAGAGAGGACAGCTACAATGAGCAGTTCTTC; CDR3 protein: CASREDSYNEQFF
J gene: TRBJ1-4; clone size: NA; CDR3 length: 14; V gene: TRBV30; D gene: NA; CDR3 DNA: TGTGCCTGGGCACAGGGATCCGTTGATGAAAAACTGTTTTTT; CDR3 protein: CAWAQGSVDEKLFF
J gene: TRBJ2-5; clone size: NA; CDR3 length: 13; V gene: TRBV6-5; D gene: NA; CDR3 DNA: TGTGCCAGCAGCCCAAGGAGGGTAGAGACCCAGTACTTC; CDR3 protein: CASSPRRVETQYF
J gene: TRBJ2-5; clone size: NA; CDR3 length: 15; V gene: TRBV7-8; D gene: NA; CDR3 DNA: TGTGCCAGCAGCATTCCAGACCTACGTTCCAATGAGCAGTACTTC; CDR3 protein: CASSIPDLRSNEQYF
J gene: TRBJ2-1; clone size: once; CDR3 length: 12; V gene: TRBV20-1; D gene: NA; CDR3 DNA: TGCAGTGCCACCGCGGAGTACAATGAGCAGTTCTTC; CDR3 protein: CSATAEYNEQFF
J gene: TRBJ2-1; clone size: once; CDR3 length: 17; V gene: TRBV4-2; D gene: NA; CDR3 DNA: TGTGCCAGCAGCCAAGGGGAGGCGGGCCACTCCTACAATGAGCAGTTCTTC; CDR3 protein: CASSQGEAGHSYNEQFF
J gene: TRBJ1-1; clone size: NA; CDR3 length: 16; V gene: TRBV6-5; D gene: TRBD1; CDR3 DNA: TGTGCCAGCAGTTACCCGACACAGGGGATGGGCACTGAAGCTTTCTTT; CDR3 protein: CASSYPTQGMGTEAFF
J gene: TRBJ2-1; clone size: NA; CDR3 length: 12; V gene: TRBV29-1; D gene: NA; CDR3 DNA: TGCAGCGCAGGGACGGACTGCAATGAGCAGTTCTTC; CDR3 protein: CSAGTDCNEQFF
J gene: TRBJ2-1; clone size: NA; CDR3 length: 15; V gene: TRBV3-1; D gene: TRBD2; CDR3 DNA: TGTGCCAGCAGCCAAGTAGCGGGGGGAGGTAGTGAGCAGTTCTTC; CDR3 protein: CASSQVAGGGSEQFF
J gene: TRBJ2-1; clone size: NA; CDR3 length: 12; V gene: TRBV6-4; D gene: NA; CDR3 DNA: TGTGCCAGCAGTGACTCAGGGGCAGAGCAGTTCTTC; CDR3 protein: CASSDSGAEQFF
J gene: TRBJ1-2; clone size: few; CDR3 length: 12; V gene: TRBV10-3; D gene: NA; CDR3 DNA: TGTGCCATCAGTGAAGGCTACTATGGCTACACCTTC; CDR3 protein: CAISEGYYGYTF
J gene: TRBJ1-2; clone size: NA; CDR3 length: 12; V gene: TRBV7-9; D gene: TRBD1; CDR3 DNA: TGTGCCAGCGGGACAGGGTCTCATGGCTACACCTTC; CDR3 protein: CASGTGSHGYTF
J gene: TRBJ1-1; clone size: NA; CDR3 length: 13; V gene: TRBV15; D gene: NA; CDR3 DNA: TGTGCCATACGGGAAACCTCGAACACTGAAGCTTTCTTT; CDR3 protein: CAIRETSNTEAFF
J gene: TRBJ1-6; clone size: NA; CDR3 length: 14; V gene: TRBV7-9; D gene: TRBD1; CDR3 DNA: TGTGCCAGCAGCCACGACAGGGCCAATTCACCCCTCCACTTT; CDR3 protein: CASSHDRANSPLHF
J gene: TRBJ2-5; clone size: many; CDR3 length: 12; V gene: TRBV29-1; D gene: TRBD1; CDR3 DNA: TGCAGCACCCGACAGGGGGCGGAGACCCAGTACTTC; CDR3 protein: CSTRQGAETQYF
J gene: TRBJ2-1; clone size: once; CDR3 length: 15; V gene: TRBV5-1; D gene: NA; CDR3 DNA: TGCGCCAGCAGCACAGCCGGGACCACGAACAATGAGCAGTTCTTC; CDR3 protein: CASSTAGTTNNEQFF
J gene: TRBJ2-5; clone size: once; CDR3 length: 14; V gene: TRBV28; D gene: NA; CDR3 DNA: TGTGCCAGCAGTCCCCCCGGGGGGCGAAAGACCCAGTACTTC; CDR3 protein: CASSPPGGRKTQYF
J gene: TRBJ1-5; clone size: NA; CDR3 length: 13; V gene: TRBV10-3; D gene: TRBD1; CDR3 DNA: TGTGCCATCAGTGGGGACAGGGCTCAGCCCCAGCATTTT; CDR3 protein: CAISGDRAQPQHF
J gene: TRBJ2-4; clone size: NA; CDR3 length: 14; V gene: TRBV7-2; D gene: TRBD1; CDR3 DNA: TGTGCCAGCAGCTCGAGACAGGGTGGGGGCATTCAGTACTTC; CDR3 protein: CASSSRQGGGIQYF
J gene: TRBJ2-1; clone size: few; CDR3 length: 13; V gene: TRBV7-2; D gene: NA; CDR3 DNA: TGTGCCAGCAGCCGAAACACTTACGATGAGCAGTTCTTC; CDR3 protein: CASSRNTYDEQFF
J gene: TRBJ2-7; clone size: NA; CDR3 length: 17; V gene: TRBV11-1; D gene: NA; CDR3 DNA: TGTGCCAGCAGCTTAGCTCAGATACAGGGACCGTCCTACGAGCAGTACTTC; CDR3 protein: CASSLAQIQGPSYEQYF
J gene: TRBJ2-3; clone size: once; CDR3 length: 16; V gene: TRBV2; D gene: NA; CDR3 DNA: TGTGCCAGCAGTGAAGTGGGACCAAGCTACACAGATACGCAGTATTTT; CDR3 protein: CASSEVGPSYTDTQYF
J gene: TRBJ2-1; clone size: NA; CDR3 length: 15; V gene: TRBV4-3; D gene: NA; CDR3 DNA: TGCGCCAGCAGCCAAGATCAGATTGCCTACAATGAGCAGTTCTTC; CDR3 protein: CASSQDQIAYNEQFF